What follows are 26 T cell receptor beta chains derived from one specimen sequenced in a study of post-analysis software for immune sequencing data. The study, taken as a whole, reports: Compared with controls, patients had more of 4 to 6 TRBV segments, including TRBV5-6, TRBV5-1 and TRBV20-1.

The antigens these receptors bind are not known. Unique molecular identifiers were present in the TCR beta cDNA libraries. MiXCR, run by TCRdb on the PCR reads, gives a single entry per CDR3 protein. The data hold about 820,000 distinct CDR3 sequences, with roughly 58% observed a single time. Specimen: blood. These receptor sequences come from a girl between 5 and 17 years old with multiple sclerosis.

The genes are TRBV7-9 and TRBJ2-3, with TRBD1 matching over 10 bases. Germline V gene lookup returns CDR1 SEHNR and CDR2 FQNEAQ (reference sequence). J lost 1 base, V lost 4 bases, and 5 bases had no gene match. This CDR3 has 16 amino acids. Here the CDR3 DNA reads TGTGCCAGCAGCTCCGGGACAGGGGCCGGCACAGATACGCAGTATTTT. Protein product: CASSSGTGAGTDTQYF.

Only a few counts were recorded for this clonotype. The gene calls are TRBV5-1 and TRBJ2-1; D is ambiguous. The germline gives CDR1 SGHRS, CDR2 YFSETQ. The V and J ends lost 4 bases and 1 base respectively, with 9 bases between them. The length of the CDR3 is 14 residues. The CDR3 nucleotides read TGCGCCAGCAGCAAGCTAAGTTCCTACAATGAGCAGTTCTTC. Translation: CASSKLSSYNEQFF.

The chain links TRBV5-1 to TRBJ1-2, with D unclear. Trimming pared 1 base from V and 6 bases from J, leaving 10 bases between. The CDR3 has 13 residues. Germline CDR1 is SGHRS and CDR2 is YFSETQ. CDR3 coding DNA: TGCGCCAGCAGCTTGAACGGGCTGGATGGCTACACCTTC. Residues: CASSLNGLDGYTF.

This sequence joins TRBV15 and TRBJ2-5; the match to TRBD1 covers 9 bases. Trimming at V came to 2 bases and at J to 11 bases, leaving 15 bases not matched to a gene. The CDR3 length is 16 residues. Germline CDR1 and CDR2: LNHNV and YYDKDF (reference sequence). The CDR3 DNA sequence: TGTGCCACCAGCAGATCCGGGACAGGGTATGGTAATGAGCAGTACTTC. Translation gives CATSRSGTGYGNEQYF.

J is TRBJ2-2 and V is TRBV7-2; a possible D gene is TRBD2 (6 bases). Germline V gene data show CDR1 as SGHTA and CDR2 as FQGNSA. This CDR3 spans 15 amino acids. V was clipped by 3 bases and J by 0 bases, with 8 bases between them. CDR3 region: CASSFSGTNTGELFF. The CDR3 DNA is TGTGCCAGCAGCTTTAGCGGAACGAACACCGGGGAGCTGTTTTTT.

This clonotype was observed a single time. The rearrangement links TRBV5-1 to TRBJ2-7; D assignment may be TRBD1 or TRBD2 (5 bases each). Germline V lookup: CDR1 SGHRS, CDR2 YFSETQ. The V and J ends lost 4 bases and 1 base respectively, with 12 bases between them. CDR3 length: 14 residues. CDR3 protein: CASSGTGFSYEQYF. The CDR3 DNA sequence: TGCGCCAGCAGCGGGACGGGGTTTTCCTACGAGCAGTACTTC.

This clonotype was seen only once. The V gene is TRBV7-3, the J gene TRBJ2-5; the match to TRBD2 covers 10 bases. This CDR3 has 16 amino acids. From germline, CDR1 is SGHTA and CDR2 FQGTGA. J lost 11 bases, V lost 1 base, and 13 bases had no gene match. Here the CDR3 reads CASSLNGLAVMDEQYF. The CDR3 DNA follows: TGTGCCAGCAGCTTAAACGGACTAGCGGTTATGGATGAGCAGTACTTC.

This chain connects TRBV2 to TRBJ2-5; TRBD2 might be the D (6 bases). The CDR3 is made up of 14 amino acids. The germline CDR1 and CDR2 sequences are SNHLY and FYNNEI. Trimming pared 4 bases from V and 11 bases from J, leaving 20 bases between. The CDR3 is CASSGGTYHNEQYF. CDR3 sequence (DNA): TGTGCCAGCAGTGGCGGGACTTACCACAATGAGCAGTACTTC. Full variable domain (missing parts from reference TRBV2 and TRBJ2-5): EPEVTQTPSHQVTQMGQEVILRCVPISNHLYFYWYRQILGQKVEFLVSFYNNEISEKSEIFDDQFSVERPDGSNFTLKIRSTKLEDSAMYFCASSGGTYHNEQYFGPGTRLLVL.

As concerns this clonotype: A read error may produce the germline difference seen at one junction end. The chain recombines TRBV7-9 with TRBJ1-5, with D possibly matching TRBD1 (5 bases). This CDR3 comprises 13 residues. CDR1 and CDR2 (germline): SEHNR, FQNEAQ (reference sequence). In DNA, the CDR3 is TGTGCCAGCAGCTCGGCAGGGAATCGGCCCCAGCATTTT. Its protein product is CASSSAGNRPQHF. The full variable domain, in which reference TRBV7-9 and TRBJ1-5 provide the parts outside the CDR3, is DTGVSQNPRHKITKRGQNVTFRCDPISEHNRLYWYRQTLGQGPEFLTYFQNEAQLEKSRLLSDRFSAERPKGSFSTLEIQRTEQGDSAMYLCASSSAGNRPQHFGDGTRLSIL.

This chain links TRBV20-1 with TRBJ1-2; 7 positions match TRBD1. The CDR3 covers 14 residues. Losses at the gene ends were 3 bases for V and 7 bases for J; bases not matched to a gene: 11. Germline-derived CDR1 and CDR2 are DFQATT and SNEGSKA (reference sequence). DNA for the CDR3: TGCAGTGCTAGCTCGGGTGACAGGGTCCTTGGCTACACCTTC. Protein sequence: CSASSGDRVLGYTF.

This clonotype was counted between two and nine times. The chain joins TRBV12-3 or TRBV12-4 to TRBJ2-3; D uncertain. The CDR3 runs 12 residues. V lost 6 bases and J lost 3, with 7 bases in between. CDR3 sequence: CASRERTDTQYF. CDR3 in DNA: TGTGCCAGCAGGGAAAGAACAGATACGCAGTATTTT.

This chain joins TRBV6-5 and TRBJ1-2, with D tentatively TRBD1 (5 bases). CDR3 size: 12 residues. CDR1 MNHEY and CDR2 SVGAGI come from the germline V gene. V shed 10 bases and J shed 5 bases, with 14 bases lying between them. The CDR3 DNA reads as TGTGCCACGGGCCAGGGAGGGTATGGCTACACCTTC. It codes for CATGQGGYGYTF.

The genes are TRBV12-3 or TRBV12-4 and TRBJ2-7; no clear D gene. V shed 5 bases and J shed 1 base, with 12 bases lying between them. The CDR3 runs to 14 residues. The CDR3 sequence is CASSPVVGSYEQYF. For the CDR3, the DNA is TGTGCCAGCAGTCCCGTTGTCGGGTCCTACGAGCAGTACTTC.

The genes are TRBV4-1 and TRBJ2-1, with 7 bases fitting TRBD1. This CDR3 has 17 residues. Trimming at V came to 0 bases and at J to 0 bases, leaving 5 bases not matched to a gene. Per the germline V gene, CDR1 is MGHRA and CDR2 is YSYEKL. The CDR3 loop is CASSQDSGGISYNEQFF. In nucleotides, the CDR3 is TGCGCCAGCAGCCAAGATTCAGGGGGAATCTCCTACAATGAGCAGTTCTTC.

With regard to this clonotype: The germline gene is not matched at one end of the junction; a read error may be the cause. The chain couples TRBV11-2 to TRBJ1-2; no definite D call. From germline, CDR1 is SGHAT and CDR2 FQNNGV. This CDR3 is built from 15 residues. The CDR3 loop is CASSAPDLPGYDYTF. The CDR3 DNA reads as TGTGCCAGCAGCGCCCCGGACCTGCCTGGCTATGACTACACCTTC.

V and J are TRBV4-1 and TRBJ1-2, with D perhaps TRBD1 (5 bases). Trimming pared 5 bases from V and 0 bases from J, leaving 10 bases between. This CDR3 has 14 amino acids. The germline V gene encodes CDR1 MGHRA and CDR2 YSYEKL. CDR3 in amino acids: CASSGAVANYGYTF. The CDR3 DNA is TGCGCCAGCAGCGGGGCTGTAGCTAACTATGGCTACACCTTC.

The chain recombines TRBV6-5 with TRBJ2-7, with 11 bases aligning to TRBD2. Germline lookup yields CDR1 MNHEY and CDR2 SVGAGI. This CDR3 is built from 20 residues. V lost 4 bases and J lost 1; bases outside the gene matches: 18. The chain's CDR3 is CASSSGPVASGGRRSYEQYF. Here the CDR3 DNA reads TGTGCCAGCAGTTCAGGCCCGGTGGCTAGCGGGGGGCGACGATCCTACGAGCAGTACTTC.

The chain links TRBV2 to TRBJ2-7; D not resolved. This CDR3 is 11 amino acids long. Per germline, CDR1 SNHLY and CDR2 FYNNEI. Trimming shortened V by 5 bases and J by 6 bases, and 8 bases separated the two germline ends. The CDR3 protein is CASSPRSEQYF. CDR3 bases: TGTGCCAGCAGTCCTCGTAGCGAGCAGTACTTC.

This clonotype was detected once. The CDR3 coding sequence is TGTGCCAGCAGCTCGTTTTCTAGGGGGGATGAGCAGTTCTTC. This codes for CASSSFSRGDEQFF. The V and J genes are TRBV7-8 and TRBJ2-1; D may match TRBD1 or TRBD2 (6 bases each). Trimming pared 4 bases from V and 8 bases from J, leaving 15 bases between. This CDR3 has 14 amino acids. Germline V gives CDR1 SGHVS, CDR2 FQNEAQ.

CDR3 nucleotide sequence: TGTGCCAGCAGCCCCCCCCTGGAGGGAAGCCACCAAGAGACCCAGTACTTC. Translation: CASSPPLEGSHQETQYF. This rearrangement joins TRBV4-2 to TRBJ2-5, with a weak D call TRBD2 (6 bases). This CDR3 has 17 amino acids. Germline loops: CDR1 LGHNA, CDR2 YNFKEQ. The V end was cut by 4 bases, the J end by 0 bases, with 18 bases between.

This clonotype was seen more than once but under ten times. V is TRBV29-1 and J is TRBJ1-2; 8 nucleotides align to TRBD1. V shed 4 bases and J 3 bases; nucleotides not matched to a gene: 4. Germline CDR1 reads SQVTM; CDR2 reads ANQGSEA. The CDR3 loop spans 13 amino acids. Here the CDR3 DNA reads TGCAGCGTTGGAGGACAGGGTGACTATGGCTACACCTTC. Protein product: CSVGGQGDYGYTF.

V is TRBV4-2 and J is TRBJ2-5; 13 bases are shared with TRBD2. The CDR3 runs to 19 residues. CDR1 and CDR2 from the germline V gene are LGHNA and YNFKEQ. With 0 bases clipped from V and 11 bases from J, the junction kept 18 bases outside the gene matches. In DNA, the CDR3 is TGTGCCAGCAGCCAAGATCTCCTCCCCAGGACTAGCGGGGGTCGAGAGCAGTACTTC. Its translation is CASSQDLLPRTSGGREQYF.

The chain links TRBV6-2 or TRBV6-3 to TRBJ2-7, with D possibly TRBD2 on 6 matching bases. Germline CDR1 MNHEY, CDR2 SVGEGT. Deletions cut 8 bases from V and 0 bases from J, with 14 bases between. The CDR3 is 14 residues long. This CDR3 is CASGEGLTSYEQYF. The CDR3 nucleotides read TGTGCCAGCGGCGAAGGACTAACCTCCTACGAGCAGTACTTC.

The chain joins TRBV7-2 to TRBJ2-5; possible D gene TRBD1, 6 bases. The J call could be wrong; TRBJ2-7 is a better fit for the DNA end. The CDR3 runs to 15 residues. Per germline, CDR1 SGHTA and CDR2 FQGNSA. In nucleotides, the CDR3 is TGTGCCAGCAGTTCAAACCGGGGACACGGGTACGAGCAGTACTTC. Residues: CASSSNRGHGYEQYF.

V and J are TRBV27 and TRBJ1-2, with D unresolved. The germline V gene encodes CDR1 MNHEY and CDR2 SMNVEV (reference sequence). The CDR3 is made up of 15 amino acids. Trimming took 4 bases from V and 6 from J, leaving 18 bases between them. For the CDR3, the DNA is TGTGCCAGCAGTTCCACCCAATCGACGATCAATGGCTACACCTTC. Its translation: CASSSTQSTINGYTF.

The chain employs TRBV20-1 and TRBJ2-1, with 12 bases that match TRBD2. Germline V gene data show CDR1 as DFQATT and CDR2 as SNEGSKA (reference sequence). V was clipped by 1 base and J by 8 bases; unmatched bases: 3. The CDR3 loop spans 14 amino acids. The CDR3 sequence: CSARGLAGGDEQFF. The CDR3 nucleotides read TGCAGTGCTAGAGGGCTAGCGGGAGGGGATGAGCAGTTCTTC.